This TCR beta chain appears in the sequencing data of a study of cytomegalovirus exposure and HLA in healthy donors. Notes on the study in general: In an earlier analysis, about 87% or about 30%: the productive usage of most TCR beta V segments.

It was with 60 Vbeta and 13 Jbeta primers that the PCR ran. Clones were read by immunoSEQ multiplex PCR, and TCRdb kept only the in-frame ones, dropping some. The sample lists a few hundred thousand clones; approximately 80% were seen once. The CDR3 is 14 residues long. Looked up from germline, CDR1 is SNHLY and CDR2 is FYNNEI. V lost 6 bases to trimming and J lost 6 bases; unmatched junction nucleotides: 4. Notes on this clone: What it recognizes is unknown.

The sample taken for sequencing was PBMCs. The chain uses TRBV2 and TRBJ2-2, with 10 bases lining up with TRBD1. This TCR was recovered from a girl aged 2 to 10 in good health and CMV-seronegative. CDR3 residues: CASRGDRGAGELFF. The CDR3 DNA sequence: TGTGCCAGCAGAGGGGACAGGGGAGCCGGGGAGCTGTTTTTT.